A single sample is the source of the 8 T cell receptor beta chains below, sequenced in a study of blood T cell repertoires in COVID-19. Some clones are missing from TCRdb's copy, which holds only in-frame ones; the method was immunoSEQ multiplex PCR. Seen here are more than 200,000 clones, about 81% observed once, and the top ten hold 8% to 10%. The source material was peripheral blood. Source of these receptors: a woman older than 75 with COVID-19, enrolled during active disease.

J is TRBJ2-2 and V is TRBV6-1, with 9 positions matching TRBD1. The V gene end was trimmed by 2 bases and the J gene end by 5 bases; junction bases not matched to a gene: 9. From germline, CDR1 is MNHNS and CDR2 SASEGT. This CDR3 comprises 17 residues. The CDR3 reads CASSESGDRVKTGELFF. CDR3 nucleotide sequence: TGTGCCAGCAGTGAAAGCGGGGACAGGGTAAAGACCGGGGAGCTGTTTTTT.

This rearrangement joins TRBV2 to TRBJ2-7; D remains unclear. This CDR3 has 14 residues. Trimming took off 6 bases at V and 4 bases at J, with 16 bases between the two ends. Germline CDR1 reads SNHLY; CDR2 reads FYNNEI. The CDR3 here is CASRAPLTSYEQYF. The CDR3 nucleotides read TGTGCCAGCAGGGCACCTTTGACTTCGTACGAGCAGTACTTC. Complete variable domain (other parts from reference TRBV2 and TRBJ2-7): EPEVTQTPSHQVTQMGQEVILRCVPISNHLYFYWYRQILGQKVEFLVSFYNNEISEKSEIFDDQFSVERPDGSNFTLKIRSTKLEDSAMYFCASRAPLTSYEQYFGPGTRLTVT.

This clone appeared a single time. The gene calls are TRBV6-5 and TRBJ2-7, with TRBD1 matching over 8 bases. V gave up 7 bases and J gave up 5 bases; unmatched junction bases: 13. Germline CDR1 MNHEY, CDR2 SVGAGI. The CDR3 is 15 residues long. CDR3 region: CASTKGTGGRDEQYF. The CDR3, as DNA: TGTGCCAGCACTAAAGGGACAGGAGGTCGGGACGAGCAGTACTTC.

The J gene is TRBJ2-1, the V gene TRBV6-2 or TRBV6-3; 7 nucleotides agree with TRBD1. Germline CDR1 is MNHEY and CDR2 is SVGEGT. The V and J ends lost 5 bases and 8 bases, in that order; junction bases with no gene match: 21. The CDR3 is 18 residues long. CDR3 protein: CASSESGGATTGRDEQFF. CDR3 DNA: TGTGCCAGCAGTGAGTCAGGGGGAGCCACCACGGGGAGAGATGAGCAGTTCTTC.

The chain combines TRBV6-6 with TRBJ2-6, with D tentatively TRBD1 (6 bases). CDR1 and CDR2 (germline): MNHNY, SVGAGI (reference sequence). The CDR3 runs to 18 residues. Trimming took 5 bases from V and 4 from J, leaving 21 bases between them. Here the CDR3 DNA reads TGTGCCAGCAGTCCCTCGACAGGCTCCCCTTCGGGGGCCAACGTCCTGACTTTC. Translated, it gives CASSPSTGSPSGANVLTF.

This clone has at least ten counts. The chain joins TRBV12-3 or TRBV12-4 to TRBJ2-1; D remains unclear. This CDR3 comprises 12 residues. V was shortened by 3 bases and J by 13 bases, with 13 bases between the two germline ends. The DNA for the CDR3 is TGTGCCAGCAGTTTGAGGTCACGGCCCCAGTTCTTC. Encoded protein: CASSLRSRPQFF.

The chain employs TRBV5-1 and TRBJ1-6; D is unresolved. V gave up 4 bases and J gave up 8 bases, with 13 bases separating them. This CDR3 contains 14 residues. Looked up from germline, CDR1 is SGHRS and CDR2 is YFSETQ. The CDR3 is CASSHGLLYSPLHF. The CDR3 nucleotides are TGCGCCAGCAGCCACGGACTTCTTTATTCACCCCTCCACTTT.

The chain carries TRBV15 and TRBJ2-7, with D possibly matching TRBD1 (6 bases). Germline CDR1 is LNHNV and CDR2 is YYDKDF (reference sequence). This CDR3 comprises 14 residues. The V gene lost 5 bases and the J gene lost 2 bases, with 13 bases spanning the gap. The chain's CDR3 is CATSPYREPYEQYF. The CDR3 DNA sequence: TGTGCCACCAGCCCTTACAGGGAACCCTACGAGCAGTACTTC. Combining the CDR3 with reference TRBV15 and TRBJ2-7 gives the whole variable domain DAMVIQNPRYQVTQFGKPVTLSCSQTLNHNVMYWYQQKSSQAPKLLFHYYDKDFNNEADTPDNFQSRRPNTSFCFLDIRSPGLGDTAMYLCATSPYREPYEQYFGPGTRLTVT.